One T cell receptor beta chain is described in this entry. This specimen belongs to a study of blood T cell repertoires in COVID-19. The CDR3 is made up of 13 amino acids. Per germline, CDR1 SGHRS and CDR2 YFSETQ. Trimming stripped 7 bases from V and 6 bases from J, with 15 bases between. TCRdb's copy holds only in-frame clones and misses some; the assay was immunoSEQ multiplex PCR. Of some 190,000 clones in the sample, approximately 81% were seen once. The receptor was isolated from a woman older than 75 with acute or convalescent COVID-19. The chain has TRBV5-1 and TRBJ2-3; perhaps TRBD2 as D (5 bases). The sample was peripheral blood. CDR3 in DNA: TGCGCCAGCGGGTCAATCCCGGGGGATACGCAGTATTTT. This codes for CASGSIPGDTQYF.